One and the same sample provided the 20 T cell receptor beta chains below, sequenced in a study of control samples from healthy donors and cancer patients. The data were produced by immunoSEQ multiplex PCR, yet TCRdb's version contains in-frame clones alone and is incomplete. This sample has 98,000 or so clones, with approximately 81% found just once. Sample: blood. These receptors were obtained from a woman aged 25 to 39 in good health.

V gene TRBV5-4 combines with J gene TRBJ2-7; 14 bases line up with TRBD2. Trimming removed 4 bases from V and 4 bases from J; junction bases left unmatched: 16. The CDR3 has 19 residues. Germline values: CDR1 SGHNT, CDR2 YYREEE (reference sequence). The CDR3 DNA follows: TGTGCCAGCAGCGGGACTAGCGGGGGCCCCGGTCCCCATCCTTACGAGCAGTACTTC. Amino acids: CASSGTSGGPGPHPYEQYF.

The rearrangement uses TRBV7-2 and TRBJ2-1; 15 positions match TRBD2. V dropped 3 bases and J dropped 12; count of bases not matched to a gene: 9. CDR3 length: 16 residues. Germline V gene lookup returns CDR1 SGHTA and CDR2 FQGNSA. The CDR3 region is CASSLGLAGGSGGQFF. The DNA for the CDR3 is TGTGCCAGCAGCTTGGGACTAGCGGGGGGCTCCGGTGGGCAGTTCTTC.

This sequence joins TRBV30 and TRBJ2-7; D may correspond to TRBD1 or TRBD2 (5 bases each). Trimming stripped 3 bases from V and 6 bases from J, with 15 bases between. CDR3 length: 13 residues. In germline, CDR1 is GTSNPN, CDR2 SVGIG (reference sequence). CDR3 DNA: TGTGCCTGGAGCCAGGGCGCGGGCCCCGAGCAGTACTTC. Translated, it gives CAWSQGAGPEQYF.

The J gene is TRBJ1-1, the V gene TRBV7-3; possible D gene TRBD1, 6 bases. The length of the CDR3 is 13 residues. CDR1 is SGHTA and CDR2 is FQGTGA in the germline V gene. V lost 6 bases and J lost 4, with 12 bases in between. The DNA for the CDR3 is TGTGCCAGCAGAAAAACAGGGTTCACTGAAGCTTTCTTT. Its translation: CASRKTGFTEAFF.

The rearrangement joins TRBV12-5 to TRBJ1-1; the match to TRBD1 covers 7 bases. J lost 2 bases, V lost 3 bases, and 3 bases had no gene match. The CDR3 spans 14 residues. The germline gives CDR1 LGHNT, CDR2 FRNRAP. CDR3 residues: CASGLGDRNTEAFF. The CDR3 DNA follows: TGTGCTAGTGGTTTAGGGGACAGAAACACTGAAGCTTTCTTT.

This clone was observed once. The chain carries TRBV9 and TRBJ1-3; D may be TRBD1 (5 bases). Germline CDR1 is SGDLS and CDR2 is YYNGEE. The CDR3 consists of 15 residues. The V and J ends lost 2 bases and 0 bases respectively, with 9 bases between them. DNA for the CDR3: TGTGCCAGCAGCGTTGGGGGGTCCTCTGGAAACACCATATATTTT. The encoded protein is CASSVGGSSGNTIYF.

The V gene is TRBV9, the J gene TRBJ1-6, with TRBD1 identical over 7 bases. Looked up from germline, CDR1 is SGDLS and CDR2 is YYNGEE. CDR3 length equals 16 residues. V trimming: 3 bases; J trimming: 5 bases; junction bases outside the gene matches: 8. CDR3 in amino acids: CASSGGGRSHNSPLHF. CDR3 coding DNA: TGTGCCAGCAGCGGAGGGGGCCGCAGCCATAATTCACCCCTCCACTTT.

In DNA form, the CDR3 reads TGTGCCAGCAGCCGGTGGGAAGAGACCCAGTACTTC. It yields the protein CASSRWEETQYF. V and J are TRBV5-4 and TRBJ2-5; no clear D gene. Germline assignment: CDR1 SGHNT and CDR2 YYREEE (reference sequence). Trimming took 4 bases from V and 3 from J, leaving 7 bases between them. The CDR3 spans 12 residues.

The J gene is TRBJ2-7, the V gene TRBV7-8; D is perhaps TRBD1 or TRBD2 (5 bases each). The CDR3 length is 13 residues. V lost 5 bases and J lost 7, with 15 bases in between. Per germline, CDR1 SGHVS and CDR2 FQNEAQ. The CDR3 reads CASSRDRGGEQYF. The DNA of the CDR3 is TGTGCCAGCAGCCGGGACCGGGGCGGAGAGCAGTACTTC.

The gene calls are TRBV5-6 and TRBJ1-2, with 8 bases fitting TRBD1. CDR1 is SGHDT, CDR2 YYEEEE, per germline. V trimming: 7 bases; J trimming: 8 bases; junction bases outside the gene matches: 7. CDR3 size: 12 residues. In nucleotides, the CDR3 is TGTGCCAGCGGACCGACAGGGGTCGGCTACACCTTC. Translating gives CASGPTGVGYTF.

The CDR3 coding sequence is TGTGCCAGCAGCTTTGCCGGGGGTTGGACAGATACGCAGTATTTT. Translated, it gives CASSFAGGWTDTQYF. The rearrangement links TRBV5-6 to TRBJ2-3; a weak D match, TRBD2 (6 bases). Germline V gene sequence: CDR1 SGHDT, CDR2 YYEEEE. V lost 2 bases to trimming and J lost 3 bases, with 13 bases between them. The length of the CDR3 is 15 residues.

The rearrangement joins TRBV5-5 to TRBJ2-7; 11 bases line up with TRBD2. The CDR3 sequence is 15 residues long. The germline V gene has CDR1 SGHKS and CDR2 YYEKEE (reference sequence). V shed 4 bases, J shed 6 bases, and the junction held 9 bases outside the gene matches. The CDR3 reads CASSHGTSGLGEQYF. The CDR3 nucleotides are TGTGCCAGCAGCCACGGGACTAGCGGACTTGGCGAGCAGTACTTC. The full variable domain, in which reference TRBV5-5 and TRBJ2-7 provide the parts outside the CDR3, is DAGVTQSPTHLIKTRGQQVTLRCSPISGHKSVSWYQQVLGQGPQFIFQYYEKEERGRGNFPDRFSARQFPNYSSELNVNALLLGDSALYLCASSHGTSGLGEQYFGPGTRLTVT.

The chain has TRBV27 and TRBJ2-3; 7 positions agree with TRBD1. CDR3 length equals 15 residues. J gave up 7 bases and V 5 bases, and 12 bases lay outside the gene matches. Germline CDR1 MNHEY, CDR2 SMNVEV (reference sequence). CDR3 loop: CASSTGQALSHTQYF. As DNA, the CDR3 is TGTGCCAGCAGTACAGGACAGGCGCTCAGCCATACGCAGTATTTT.

The V and J genes are TRBV19 and TRBJ1-5, with D perhaps matching TRBD1 (6 bases). V was shortened by 3 bases and J by 0 bases, with 18 bases between the two germline ends. CDR1 and CDR2 from the germline V gene are LNHDA and SQIVND (reference sequence). The CDR3 loop spans 18 amino acids. CDR3 loop: CASSIILSGANSNQPQHF. CDR3 bases: TGTGCCAGTAGTATCATATTGTCGGGGGCTAATAGCAATCAGCCCCAGCATTTT.

The chain is built from TRBV6-5 and TRBJ2-1, with TRBD2 matching over 10 bases. V lost 6 bases to trimming and J lost 7 bases; unmatched junction nucleotides: 9. CDR3 length equals 15 residues. Germline-derived CDR1 and CDR2 are MNHEY and SVGAGI. This CDR3 reads CASRSSGGVYNEQFF. The DNA for the CDR3 is TGTGCCAGCAGATCCAGCGGGGGGGTGTATAATGAGCAGTTCTTC.

This chain uses TRBV11-3 with TRBJ1-1, with a weak D call TRBD1 (6 bases). Trimming cost V 8 bases and J 2 bases, with 12 bases left between them. CDR3 length: 13 amino acids. CDR1 SGHNT and CDR2 YENEEA come from the germline V gene. The CDR3 loop is CASQGNSNTEAFF. The CDR3, as DNA: TGTGCCAGCCAGGGGAATTCAAACACTGAAGCTTTCTTT. The full variable domain, with the rest looked up from reference TRBV11-3 and TRBJ1-1, is EAGVVQSPRYKIIEKKQPVAFWCNPISGHNTLYWYLQNLGQGPELLIRYENEEAVDDSQLPKDRFSAERLKGVDSTLKIQPAELGDSAVYLCASQGNSNTEAFFGQGTRLTVV.

In this sample, this clone turned up once. The V gene is TRBV12-5, the J gene TRBJ2-1, with 10 bases fitting TRBD1. The CDR3 is 20 residues long. Germline V CDR1 and CDR2: LGHNT, FRNRAP. Trimming removed 0 bases from V and 5 bases from J; junction bases left unmatched: 16. The DNA for the CDR3 is TGTGCTAGTGGTTTGGTTGGGAAACAATCCTCCGGGACAGGGGACAATGAGCAGTTCTTC. Its translation is CASGLVGKQSSGTGDNEQFF. Combining the CDR3 with reference TRBV12-5 and TRBJ2-1 gives the whole variable domain DARVTQTPRHKVTEMGQEVTMRCQPILGHNTVFWYRQTMMQGLELLAYFRNRAPLDDSGMPKDRFSAEMPDATLATLKIQPSEPRDSAVYFCASGLVGKQSSGTGDNEQFFGPGTRLTVL.

CDR3 loop: CATGRGNNEQFF. CDR3 in DNA: TGTGCCACCGGGCGGGGGAACAATGAGCAGTTCTTC. The rearrangement uses TRBV24-1 and TRBJ2-1; 7 positions match TRBD2. J was trimmed by 5 bases and V by 9 bases; bases with no gene match: 3. Germline V gene lookup returns CDR1 KGHDR and CDR2 SFDVKD. The CDR3 consists of 12 residues.

J is TRBJ2-7 and V is TRBV5-4; 8 bases line up with TRBD2. Germline values: CDR1 SGHNT, CDR2 YYREEE (reference sequence). The V and J ends lost 0 bases and 8 bases, in that order; junction bases with no gene match: 4. The CDR3 contains 13 residues. CDR3 residues: CASSLAGRGQQYF. The CDR3 nucleotides are TGTGCCAGCAGCTTGGCCGGGAGGGGCCAGCAGTACTTC.

CDR3 coding DNA: TGTGCCAGCAGCCAGAGCTCCTACGAGCAGTACTTC. It specifies CASSQSSYEQYF. The V gene is TRBV7-2, the J gene TRBJ2-7; unclear D gene. The CDR3 extends over 12 amino acids. Looked up from germline, CDR1 is SGHTA and CDR2 is FQGNSA. With 5 bases removed from V and 0 bases from J, the gap between germline ends came to 5 bases.